Below are 16 T cell receptor beta chains sequenced from a single sample in a study of technical replicates of blood from several donors. TCRdb's table, derived via immunoSEQ multiplex PCR, lists solely in-frame clones and lacks some. The repertoire holds around 53,000 clones, with more than 85% as singletons. Sequenced material: PBMCs. The source is a human donor in good health. Some clones in this sample may be carry-over from other donors' samples.

The genes are TRBV11-2 and TRBJ2-3; possible D gene TRBD2, 6 bases. Germline lookup yields CDR1 SGHAT and CDR2 FQNNGV. The length of the CDR3 is 14 residues. Deletions cut 4 bases from V and 7 bases from J, with 15 bases between. The CDR3 DNA is TGTGCCAGCAGCTCCTTGGCGGGGAAAAATACGCAGTATTTT. Translating it yields CASSSLAGKNTQYF.

The chain recombines TRBV5-4 with TRBJ2-2; TRBD2 matches at 13 bases. Germline CDR1 SGHNT, CDR2 YYREEE (reference sequence). The length of the CDR3 is 15 residues. The ends lost 4 bases at V and 6 bases at J; junction bases unmatched: 3. CDR3 in DNA: TGTGCCAGCAGCCCGACTAGCGGGGGGCCCGGGGAGCTGTTTTTT. It encodes CASSPTSGGPGELFF. Drawing the rest from reference TRBV5-4 and TRBJ2-2, the complete variable domain is ETGVTQSPTHLIKTRGQQVTLRCSSQSGHNTVSWYQQALGQGPQFIFQYYREEENGRGNFPPRFSGLQFPNYSSELNVNALELDDSALYLCASSPTSGGPGELFFGEGSRLTVL.

V and J are TRBV27 and TRBJ1-1; weak D call: TRBD1 (6 bases). The V end was cut by 1 base, the J end by 0 bases, with 9 bases between. CDR1 is MNHEY, CDR2 SMNVEV, per germline (reference sequence). The CDR3 sequence is 15 residues long. The CDR3 sequence is CASSLYGQMNTEAFF. In DNA form, the CDR3 reads TGTGCCAGCAGTTTATATGGACAGATGAACACTGAAGCTTTCTTT.

Note on this clone: At one end the junction does not follow the germline gene, possibly because of a read error. The V and J genes are TRBV29-1 and TRBJ2-7; 9 nucleotides line up with TRBD2. CDR1 and CDR2 from the germline V gene are SQVTM and ANQGSEA. This CDR3 comprises 14 residues. Written as DNA, the CDR3 is TGCAGCGTTACGGCTAGCGGGAACTCCGACGAGCAGTACTTC. Encoded protein: CSVTASGNSDEQYF.

The chain carries TRBV7-2 and TRBJ2-5; D uncertain. This CDR3 contains 12 residues. From germline, CDR1 is SGHTA and CDR2 FQGNSA. Between the trimmed V and J ends, which lost 5 bases and 7 bases, there was a span of 11 bases. In DNA, the CDR3 is TGTGCCAGCAGCCTCCCTGGGCTGACCCAGTACTTC. It encodes CASSLPGLTQYF.

The genes are TRBV1 and TRBJ2-1; no DNA check was done on the table's D call, TRBD2. TRBV1 corresponds to a pseudogene. The CDR3 totals 14 residues. CDR3: CTSSLAGGYNEQFF. CDR3 nucleotide sequence: TGCACCAGCAGCCTAGCGGGGGGCTACAATGAGCAGTTCTTC.

The chain has TRBV7-3 and TRBJ2-7; tentatively, D is TRBD1 (5 bases). V lost 2 bases and J lost 6, with 11 bases in between. Germline CDR1 reads SGHTA; CDR2 reads FQGTGA. This CDR3 is built from 13 residues. This CDR3 is CASSLDLRGEQYF. The CDR3 DNA sequence: TGTGCCAGCAGCTTAGATCTTAGGGGCGAGCAGTACTTC.

This sequence joins TRBV7-9 and TRBJ1-2; D is undetermined. The V end lost 5 bases, the J end lost 8 bases, and 9 bases lay between the germline ends. The CDR3 is 11 residues long. Germline V gene lookup returns CDR1 SEHNR and CDR2 FQNEAQ (reference sequence). CDR3 amino acids: CASSLGPGYTF. CDR3 DNA sequence: TGTGCCAGCAGCCTAGGGCCGGGCTACACCTTC.

The genes are TRBV7-2 and TRBJ2-3; 9 positions agree with TRBD2. In germline, CDR1 is SGHTA, CDR2 FQGNSA. The V segment lost 2 bases and the J segment 6 bases; nucleotides outside the gene matches: 9. CDR3 length: 16 residues. DNA of the CDR3: TGTGCCAGCAGCTTACGGCTAGCGGGGAGCTTGGATACGCAGTATTTT. Its translation is CASSLRLAGSLDTQYF.

This chain joins TRBV4-1 and TRBJ1-3; D is possibly TRBD1 (6 bases). V dropped 0 bases and J dropped 8 bases, with 14 bases sitting between them. The CDR3 consists of 15 residues. Germline loops: CDR1 MGHRA, CDR2 YSYEKL. CDR3 nucleotides: TGCGCCAGCAGCCAAGATAATGGCAGGGGTTACACCATATATTTT. Its protein product is CASSQDNGRGYTIYF.

This chain connects TRBV27 to TRBJ2-2, with 7 bases that match TRBD2. The CDR3 is 15 residues long. Germline V gene sequence: CDR1 MNHEY, CDR2 SMNVEV (reference sequence). V lost 6 bases to trimming and J lost 4 bases; unmatched junction nucleotides: 8. CDR3 sequence: CASRDGGIRTGELFF. CDR3 DNA: TGTGCCAGCAGAGACGGGGGGATTCGCACCGGGGAGCTGTTTTTT.

This clone was recorded once. The genes are TRBV7-3 and TRBJ1-6; D unresolved. Germline CDR1 SGHTA, CDR2 FQGTGA. The CDR3 consists of 14 residues. Trimming shortened V by 8 bases and J by 7 bases, and 15 bases separated the two germline ends. CDR3 loop: CASSLYPVNSPLHF. The CDR3 DNA follows: TGTGCCAGCTCCCTCTACCCTGTGAATTCACCCCTCCACTTT.

The rearrangement joins TRBV29-1 to TRBJ2-2, with 16 bases lining up with TRBD2. The junction had 18 bases not matched to a gene; V was cut back by 7 bases and J by 7 bases. Germline loops: CDR1 SQVTM, CDR2 ANQGSEA. The CDR3 extends over 19 amino acids. CDR3 in DNA: TGCAGCGCCCTGGACCCTGGGACTAGCGGGGGGGCCTGGAACGGGGAGCTGTTTTTT. It yields the protein CSALDPGTSGGAWNGELFF.

This chain joins TRBV7-8 and TRBJ2-4; TRBD1 agrees at 10 bases. Trimming removed 4 bases from V and 9 bases from J; junction bases left unmatched: 9. The germline V gene has CDR1 SGHVS and CDR2 FQNEAQ. The CDR3 consists of 15 residues. In DNA form, the CDR3 reads TGTGCCAGCAGCTCAGCGACAGGGGGCATGGGCATTCAGTACTTC. Protein: CASSSATGGMGIQYF.

The chain recombines TRBV5-4 with TRBJ2-3, with 8 bases lining up with TRBD2. Germline V lookup: CDR1 SGHNT, CDR2 YYREEE (reference sequence). The CDR3 spans 16 residues. With V trimmed by 3 bases and J by 2 bases, 8 bases remained unmatched. The CDR3 sequence: CASSSVAGKVTDTQYF. The CDR3 bases are TGTGCCAGCAGCTCTGTAGCGGGGAAAGTCACAGATACGCAGTATTTT. Complete variable domain (other parts from reference TRBV5-4 and TRBJ2-3): ETGVTQSPTHLIKTRGQQVTLRCSSQSGHNTVSWYQQALGQGPQFIFQYYREEENGRGNFPPRFSGLQFPNYSSELNVNALELDDSALYLCASSSVAGKVTDTQYFGPGTRLTVL.

The chain is built from TRBV6-1 and TRBJ1-2; possible D gene TRBD1, 6 bases. V lost 4 bases to trimming and J lost 1 base, with 13 bases between them. This CDR3 is built from 15 residues. CDR1 and CDR2 from the germline V gene are MNHNS and SASEGT. CDR3 sequence (DNA): TGTGCCAGCAGTGTGCAGGGGATTCTTAACTATGGCTACACCTTC. This translates into CASSVQGILNYGYTF.